Described below is a single TCR beta chain sequence and its context. Its antigen is unknown. These data belong to a study of T cell responses to AZD1222 COVID-19 vaccine. Findings and limits, study-wide: The study sampled repertoires only after the peak T cell response. Two AZD1222 administrations were followed by greater Spike-specific TCR breadth and depth.

The table came from immunoSEQ multiplex PCR; TCRdb's copy has only in-frame clones and leaves some out. This sample has fewer than 200,000 clones; about 92% occur once, and the top ten carry around 4.6%. The CDR3 runs to 11 residues. Trimming pared 8 bases from V and 9 bases from J, leaving 16 bases between. Per the germline V gene, CDR1 is SQVTM and CDR2 is ANQGSEA. This chain joins TRBV29-1 and TRBJ2-5, with TRBD2 as a possible D gene (5 bases). The sample consisted of peripheral blood, taken on day 0 of MenACWY control vaccination. The source of this sequence is an adult in good health. The CDR3 sequence: CSCGSAGAQYF. In DNA, the CDR3 is TGCAGCTGCGGGTCGGCCGGGGCCCAGTACTTC.